This T cell receptor (beta chain) was captured by sequencing in a study of T cells in Graves' hyperthyroidism and ophthalmopathy. The hyperthyroidism patients had all been newly diagnosed, and their disease duration was under 2 months. Their ages ranged from 18 to 65 years. Any symptoms of ophthalmopathy came after the first hyperthyroidism diagnosis, from which the blood sample dates. PBMCs stemmed from more than 7.5 ml fresh peripheral blood. Germline V gene data show CDR1 as KGHSH and CDR2 as LQKENI. V was pared by 3 bases and J by 1 base, with 9 bases between. The CDR3 has 14 amino acids. Researchers took RNA transcripts and amplified the TCR beta CDR3 regions from them. A set of HTBI primers served as the primers for a first-round RT-PCR of the TCR CDR3. One entry per CDR3 protein results from TCRdb running MiXCR on the multiplex PCR reads. The table lists 280,000 or so distinct CDR3 sequences, nearly 15% of them singletons.

For this clonotype: What it recognizes is unknown.

Study-wide results and caveats: Most thyroid clonotypes expanded above 0.001 appeared in blood too.

The sequence derives from a woman in her forties or fifties with Graves' hyperthyroidism that later progressed to Graves' ophthalmopathy. V usage is TRBV18 and J usage is TRBJ2-5; D is possibly TRBD1 (5 bases). Sequenced sample: blood. Here the CDR3 reads CASSPQGAQETQYF. As DNA, the CDR3 is TGTGCCAGCTCACCTCAGGGCGCCCAAGAGACCCAGTACTTC.